Listed here are 30 T cell receptor beta chains from one sample, sequenced in a study of T-cell memory formation after mild COVID-19. TCRdb reprocessed the 5' RACE reads with MiXCR, giving one entry per CDR3 protein. The data contain more than 120,000 distinct CDR3 sequences, 6% to 7% of them singletons. The sequenced sample consisted of PBMCs or a T cell subset sorted from them (not recorded which). The receptors were sampled from an adult woman who had mild COVID-19 (a few samples of this study predate the infection). Cell type and time point are not known.

The rearrangement links TRBV7-9 to TRBJ2-3; D is ambiguous. The CDR3 is 13 residues long. Trimming pared 2 bases from V and 2 bases from J, leaving 5 bases between. Germline V CDR1 and CDR2: SEHNR, FQNEAQ (reference sequence). CDR3 residues: CASSLHYTDTQYF. CDR3 sequence (DNA): TGTGCCAGCAGCTTACACTACACAGATACGCAGTATTTT.

This clonotype was counted only a few times. This chain's CDR3 is CASGPPSTDTQYF. Here the CDR3 DNA reads TGTGCCAGCGGGCCTCCCAGCACAGATACGCAGTATTTT. The rearrangement joins TRBV12-3 or TRBV12-4 to TRBJ2-3; no firm D call. The ends were cut back, 8 bases at V and 0 bases at J, with 9 bases in the middle. The length of the CDR3 is 13 residues.

This clonotype was observed many times. The rearrangement uses TRBV4-3 and TRBJ2-1; D remains unclear. CDR1 and CDR2 (germline): LGHNA, YSLEER. This CDR3 region has 13 residues. The ends were cut back, 0 bases at V and 6 bases at J, with 6 bases in the middle. Here the CDR3 reads CASSQEASNEQFF. CDR3 nucleotides: TGCGCCAGCAGCCAAGAGGCGAGCAATGAGCAGTTCTTC.

This clonotype was detected a few times. J is TRBJ2-1 and V is TRBV7-2; D gene uncertain. V lost 4 bases and J lost 4, with 17 bases in between. This CDR3 region has 16 residues. Germline-derived CDR1 and CDR2 are SGHTA and FQGNSA. CDR3 sequence (DNA): TGTGCCAGCAGCTCCCAGTTAGGCACGCCTTACAATGAGCAGTTCTTC. It translates to CASSSQLGTPYNEQFF.

The table lists this clonotype with a few counts. The chain uses TRBV4-1 and TRBJ1-4; no clear D. The CDR3 sequence is 15 residues long. Germline CDR1 MGHRA, CDR2 YSYEKL. Trimming took 1 base from V and 5 from J, leaving 11 bases between them. CDR3 DNA: TGCGCCAGCAGCCAAGTCGGCAGCCAGAATGAAAAACTGTTTTTT. Amino acid sequence: CASSQVGSQNEKLFF.

The rearrangement joins TRBV2 to TRBJ2-3, with 8 bases that match TRBD1. The CDR3 runs to 12 residues. V shed 1 base, J shed 12 bases, and the junction held 3 bases outside the gene matches. Germline values: CDR1 SNHLY, CDR2 FYNNEI. CDR3 protein: CASSEGTGFQYF. The CDR3 DNA reads as TGTGCCAGCAGTGAAGGGACAGGGTTCCAGTATTTT.

This clonotype was observed at least ten times. J is TRBJ2-1 and V is TRBV5-1; 9 bases align to TRBD1. The CDR3 contains 21 residues. With V trimmed by 1 base and J by 4 bases, 21 bases remained unmatched. In germline, CDR1 is SGHRS, CDR2 YFSETQ. CDR3 in amino acids: CASSLPRPGQGLLFPYNEQFF. The DNA for the CDR3 is TGCGCCAGCAGCTTGCCAAGGCCGGGACAGGGCCTCCTTTTCCCTTACAATGAGCAGTTCTTC.

The table lists this clonotype with many counts. The chain carries TRBV7-9 and TRBJ2-5; D might be TRBD2 (5 bases). Germline V gives CDR1 SEHNR, CDR2 FQNEAQ (reference sequence). V lost 5 bases and J 0 bases, leaving 16 bases between the germline ends. CDR3 length equals 16 residues. CDR3: CASSRAVARDQETQYF. The CDR3 DNA sequence: TGTGCCAGCAGCCGAGCGGTGGCGAGGGACCAAGAGACCCAGTACTTC.

The chain is built from TRBV5-1 and TRBJ2-3; no reliable D call. Germline V gives CDR1 SGHRS, CDR2 YFSETQ. V was shortened by 1 base and J by 4 bases, with 7 bases between the two germline ends. This CDR3 has 13 residues. The CDR3 spells CASSLQPADTQYF. Here the CDR3 DNA reads TGCGCCAGCAGCTTGCAACCCGCAGATACGCAGTATTTT.

This clonotype came up many times. The chain combines TRBV5-1 with TRBJ1-2, with 8 bases that match TRBD1. This CDR3 spans 16 amino acids. Trimming took 6 bases from V and 4 from J; bases not matched to a gene: 14. CDR1 and CDR2 from the germline V gene are SGHRS and YFSETQ. The CDR3 loop is CASTPGQGQFSYGYTF. DNA for the CDR3: TGCGCCAGCACCCCCGGACAGGGCCAATTCAGCTATGGCTACACCTTC.

There are many counts of this clonotype. The rearrangement uses TRBV6-5 and TRBJ1-1; TRBD1 is a possible D gene (6 bases). The CDR3 has 14 amino acids. V lost 6 bases, J lost 2 bases, and 13 bases lay in between. Germline V gene lookup returns CDR1 MNHEY and CDR2 SVGAGI. The CDR3 bases are TGTGCCAGCAGCGGCGGACAGATAAACACTGAAGCTTTCTTT. Amino acid sequence: CASSGGQINTEAFF.

This clonotype was seen at least ten times. The rearrangement uses TRBV5-5 and TRBJ2-1; 7 nucleotides align to TRBD1. This CDR3 spans 16 amino acids. CDR1 and CDR2 (germline): SGHKS, YYEKEE (reference sequence). The ends lost 6 bases at V and 7 bases at J; junction bases unmatched: 16. CDR3 in DNA: TGTGCCAGCACCCTCCGAGCAGGGGGTCTCCAAAATGAGCAGTTCTTC. Translation: CASTLRAGGLQNEQFF.

This clonotype appeared many times. V gene TRBV3-1 combines with J gene TRBJ2-7; the match to TRBD2 covers 9 bases. The junction had 7 bases not matched to a gene; V was cut back by 1 base and J by 0 bases. CDR1 and CDR2 (germline): LGHDT, YNNKEL (reference sequence). CDR3 length equals 17 residues. CDR3 sequence: CASSQGASGVSSYEQYF. The CDR3 DNA reads as TGTGCCAGCAGCCAAGGGGCTAGCGGGGTCAGCTCCTACGAGCAGTACTTC.

The chain combines TRBV15 with TRBJ2-3; no clear D gene. The CDR3 is 15 residues long. Germline assignment: CDR1 LNHNV and CDR2 YYDKDF (reference sequence). V was cut by 0 bases and J by 0 bases, with 7 bases left in between. In nucleotides, the CDR3 is TGTGCCACCAGCAGAGATCGGCTGAGCACAGATACGCAGTATTTT. It yields the protein CATSRDRLSTDTQYF. Supplemented by reference TRBV15 and TRBJ2-3, the full variable domain reads DAMVIQNPRYQVTQFGKPVTLSCSQTLNHNVMYWYQQKSSQAPKLLFHYYDKDFNNEADTPDNFQSRRPNTSFCFLDIRSPGLGDTAMYLCATSRDRLSTDTQYFGPGTRLTVL.

In this sample, this clonotype turned up many times. The chain carries TRBV5-1 and TRBJ2-1, with unresolved D. The CDR3 length is 14 residues. Germline lookup yields CDR1 SGHRS and CDR2 YFSETQ. Between the trimmed V and J ends, which lost 4 bases and 8 bases, there was a span of 16 bases. The CDR3 reads CASSPLPNNDEQFF. In DNA, the CDR3 is TGCGCCAGCAGCCCCCTCCCAAACAATGATGAGCAGTTCTTC.

The V call is TRBV9, the J call TRBJ2-2; D may be TRBD1 (6 bases). CDR3 length equals 17 residues. The germline gives CDR1 SGDLS, CDR2 YYNGEE. V was cut by 2 bases and J by 2 bases, with 16 bases left in between. The CDR3 reads CASSVYGQSVNTGELFF. The CDR3 coding sequence is TGTGCCAGCAGCGTCTATGGACAGAGCGTTAACACCGGGGAGCTGTTTTTT.

This clonotype showed up many times. DNA for the CDR3: TGTGCCAGCAGTTTAGATTTAGGAAGTTACACAGATACGCAGTATTTT. Amino acids: CASSLDLGSYTDTQYF. The V and J genes are TRBV12-3 or TRBV12-4 and TRBJ2-3; the D is unclear. With 1 base removed from V and 2 bases from J, the gap between germline ends came to 13 bases. The CDR3 sequence is 16 residues long.

In this sample, this clonotype turned up a few times. The CDR3 loop is CASSRAVSPTDTQYF. CDR3 coding DNA: TGTGCCAGCTCACGGGCAGTTAGCCCCACAGATACGCAGTATTTT. The gene calls are TRBV18 and TRBJ2-3; the D is unclear. This CDR3 contains 15 residues. The V end was cut by 4 bases, the J end by 2 bases, with 13 bases between. Per the germline V gene, CDR1 is KGHSH and CDR2 is LQKENI.

This clonotype was detected many times. J is TRBJ2-1 and V is TRBV4-1; 7 bases are a match to TRBD1. Germline CDR1 is MGHRA and CDR2 is YSYEKL. Trimming cost V 3 bases and J 2 bases; bases outside gene matches: 7. CDR3 size: 16 residues. The CDR3 nucleotides read TGCGCCAGCAGCCAGGATGACAGGGCCGCCTACAATGAGCAGTTCTTC. Its protein product is CASSQDDRAAYNEQFF.

This clonotype has a handful of counts. V usage is TRBV12-3 or TRBV12-4 and J usage is TRBJ1-5; D is ambiguous. V dropped 5 bases and J dropped 5 bases, with 7 bases sitting between them. This CDR3 contains 12 residues. The CDR3 nucleotides are TGTGCCAGCAGTATAGTTTATCAGCCCCAGCATTTT. Residues: CASSIVYQPQHF.

The V call is TRBV5-6, the J call TRBJ1-4; the D gene is possibly TRBD1 (5 bases). CDR3 size: 15 residues. With 3 bases removed from V and 7 bases from J, the gap between germline ends came to 16 bases. Germline CDR1 reads SGHDT; CDR2 reads YYEEEE. The CDR3 spells CASSWDQGGSEKLFF. For the CDR3, the DNA is TGTGCCAGCAGCTGGGACCAGGGAGGGAGTGAAAAACTGTTTTTT.

This clonotype was seen many times. The chain uses TRBV11-3 and TRBJ2-7; no clear D gene. In germline, CDR1 is SGHNT, CDR2 YENEEA. V lost 1 base, J lost 0 bases, and 4 bases lay in between. The CDR3 contains 13 residues. CDR3 amino acids: CASSLGISYEQYF. CDR3 coding DNA: TGTGCCAGCAGCTTAGGGATCTCCTACGAGCAGTACTTC.

The V gene is TRBV5-6, the J gene TRBJ1-1; unclear D gene. Germline CDR1 reads SGHDT; CDR2 reads YYEEEE. The CDR3 is 12 residues long. Trimming removed 2 bases from V and 11 bases from J, with 13 bases in between. The CDR3 sequence: CASSFTSRSAFF. CDR3 DNA sequence: TGTGCCAGCAGCTTCACCTCAAGATCCGCTTTCTTT.

There are many counts of this clonotype. This rearrangement joins TRBV24-1 to TRBJ2-5; TRBD2 is a possible D gene (7 bases). CDR1 and CDR2 (germline): KGHDR, SFDVKD. This CDR3 contains 15 residues. Trimming cost V 3 bases and J 5 bases, with 15 bases left between them. DNA of the CDR3: TGTGCCACCAGTGATGCAGGGGAGGGTCGGGAGACCCAGTACTTC. Amino acids: CATSDAGEGRETQYF.

This clonotype has ten or more counts. The chain couples TRBV5-6 to TRBJ1-5; D is perhaps TRBD1 (6 bases). Germline assignment: CDR1 SGHDT and CDR2 YYEEEE. V was shortened by 2 bases and J by 5 bases, with 14 bases between the two germline ends. CDR3 size: 15 residues. CDR3 protein: CASSLMDRYDQPQHF. The CDR3 DNA is TGTGCCAGCAGCTTAATGGACAGATACGATCAGCCCCAGCATTTT.

This chain connects TRBV6-5 to TRBJ1-1, with 7 bases identical to TRBD1. This CDR3 has 13 amino acids. V gave up 5 bases and J gave up 10 bases; unmatched junction bases: 10. Germline-derived CDR1 and CDR2 are MNHEY and SVGAGI. CDR3 in amino acids: CASSPRDSRGAFF. CDR3 bases: TGTGCCAGCAGTCCTCGGGACAGCCGGGGAGCTTTCTTT.

The table lists this clonotype with many counts. Germline is not matched at one junction end, which may reflect a read error. The DNA for the CDR3 is TGTGCTAGCAGCTTAGCGGAGGCTACCTACGAGCAGTACTTC. This codes for CASSLAEATYEQYF. The J gene is TRBJ2-7, the V gene TRBV7-7; TRBD2 is a possible D gene (6 bases). The CDR3 totals 14 residues. In germline, CDR1 is SSHAT, CDR2 FNYEAQ (reference sequence).

CDR3 nucleotide sequence: TGTGCCAGCAGTACGGGACAGCCCTCTTATGGCTACACCTTC. As protein: CASSTGQPSYGYTF. This chain uses TRBV12-3 or TRBV12-4 with TRBJ1-2, with 7 bases identical to TRBD1. V trimming: 5 bases; J trimming: 5 bases; junction bases outside the gene matches: 8. The CDR3 consists of 14 residues.

This clonotype was detected a few times. The chain couples TRBV5-6 to TRBJ2-6; no clear D. The germline V and J ends were trimmed by 1 base and 4 bases, with 9 bases remaining between them. Looked up from germline, CDR1 is SGHDT and CDR2 is YYEEEE. CDR3 size: 15 residues. The DNA for the CDR3 is TGTGCCAGCAGCTTGTGGGCCGTCGGGGCCAACGTCCTGACTTTC. Amino acid sequence: CASSLWAVGANVLTF.

This clonotype was detected ten times or more. This chain links TRBV4-2 with TRBJ2-1; 11 bases map to TRBD2. The CDR3 totals 16 residues. Germline values: CDR1 LGHNA, CDR2 YNFKEQ. Losses at the gene ends were 0 bases for V and 7 bases for J; bases not matched to a gene: 5. The CDR3 DNA follows: TGTGCCAGCAGCCAAGATTTGACTAGCGGGATGAATGAGCAGTTCTTC. As protein: CASSQDLTSGMNEQFF.